A selection of T cell receptor beta chains follows, all from one sample in a study of cytomegalovirus exposure and HLA in healthy donors. Here immunoSEQ multiplex PCR was the method, and the copy in TCRdb shows in-frame clones only, minus some. The sample has approximately 140,000 clones; the top ten hold less than 3.5%. Source material: PBMCs. Every receptor here comes from a middle-aged man in good health and CMV-seronegative. Each CDR3 is given with its conserved first and last residue. D genes are given only for firm matches.

j_call d_call v_call cdr3_aa cdr3_nt
TRBJ2-5 NA TRBV27 CATRRNQETQYF TGTGCCACCCGGCGGAACCAAGAGACCCAGTACTTC
TRBJ1-1 TRBD1 TRBV2 CASSTGGGFTEAFF TGTGCCAGCAGTACAGGGGGCGGGTTCACTGAAGCTTTCTTT
TRBJ1-3 NA TRBV5-6 CASSLEWEESNTIYF TGTGCCAGCAGCTTGGAATGGGAGGAATCAAACACCATATATTTT
TRBJ2-7 NA TRBV10-3 CAISDPSDSYEQYF TGTGCCATCAGTGACCCATCTGATTCCTACGAGCAGTACTTC
TRBJ2-3 TRBD2 TRBV9 CASSDSGGADTQYF TGTGCCAGCAGCGACAGCGGGGGGGCAGATACGCAGTATTTT
TRBJ2-7 NA TRBV19 CASSIVAASYEQYF TGTGCCAGTAGTATAGTCGCAGCGTCCTACGAGCAGTACTTC
TRBJ1-1 NA TRBV11-3 CASSVGWGPTDGMNTEAFF TGTGCCAGCAGCGTAGGTTGGGGGCCGACGGATGGGATGAACACTGAAGCTTTCTTT
TRBJ2-1 NA TRBV15 CATSRDRGAYNEQFF TGTGCCACCAGCAGAGATCGGGGGGCGTATAATGAGCAGTTCTTC
TRBJ1-1 NA TRBV7-9 CASSLFLAGNTEAFF TGTGCCAGCAGCTTATTCCTGGCGGGAAACACTGAAGCTTTCTTT
TRBJ1-5 TRBD1 TRBV18 CASSPSEGAHQPQHF TGTGCCAGCTCACCATCCGAGGGGGCCCATCAGCCCCAGCATTTT
TRBJ2-5 NA TRBV28 CASSSDGKETQYF TGTGCCAGCAGTTCGGACGGGAAAGAGACCCAGTACTTC
TRBJ2-3 NA TRBV16 CASSQSTVTDTQYF TGTGCCAGCAGCCAAAGTACTGTCACAGATACGCAGTATTTT
TRBJ2-5 NA TRBV9 CASSVEGEPTSQETQYF TGTGCCAGCAGCGTAGAGGGGGAACCGACTTCGCAAGAGACCCAGTACTTC
TRBJ1-6 NA TRBV19 CASSAEQGNGKNSPLHF TGTGCCAGTAGTGCAGAACAGGGCAATGGGAAGAATTCACCCCTCCACTTT
TRBJ2-2 TRBD1 TRBV19 CASAGQAYTGELFF TGTGCCAGTGCGGGACAGGCGTACACCGGGGAGCTGTTTTTT
TRBJ1-4 NA TRBV11-2 CASSLGGAVEKLFF TGTGCCAGCAGCTTAGGGGGCGCTGTGGAAAAACTGTTTTTT
TRBJ1-2 TRBD1 TRBV2 CASSYRTGGFGYTF TGTGCCAGCAGTTATCGGACAGGGGGCTTTGGCTACACCTTC
TRBJ1-1 NA TRBV7-2 CASSLKNGNTEAFF TGTGCCAGCAGCTTGAAAAACGGGAACACTGAAGCTTTCTTT
TRBJ1-1 NA TRBV5-1 CATHRDTENTEAFF TGCGCCACTCACCGGGACACGGAGAACACTGAAGCTTTCTTT
TRBJ2-5 NA TRBV7-2 CASSSVVSGSETQYF TGTGCCAGCAGCTCGGTTGTATCGGGATCGGAGACCCAGTACTTC
TRBJ2-5 NA TRBV29-1 CSVLERSMQETQYF TGCAGCGTCCTAGAAAGGAGTATGCAAGAGACCCAGTACTTC
TRBJ1-5 TRBD1 TRBV6-6 CASSYSWDRPEPQHF TGTGCCAGCAGTTACTCATGGGACAGGCCGGAGCCCCAGCATTTT
TRBJ2-3 TRBD2 TRBV4-3 CASSQEASGQDTQYF TGCGCCAGCAGCCAAGAGGCTAGCGGGCAAGATACGCAGTATTTT
TRBJ2-2 NA TRBV2 CASSGTGRAGELFF TGTGCCAGCAGTGGGACAGGGAGGGCCGGGGAGCTGTTTTTT
TRBJ2-5 NA TRBV5-1 CASSLVGVETQYF TGCGCCAGCAGCTTGGTCGGGGTGGAGACCCAGTACTTC
TRBJ1-5 NA TRBV7-2 CASSPHRGEQPQHF TGTGCCAGCAGCCCCCATCGGGGGGAACAGCCCCAGCATTTT
TRBJ1-5 NA TRBV15 CATSRAGGGQPQHF TGTGCCACCAGCAGAGCAGGAGGAGGCCAGCCCCAGCATTTT
TRBJ2-5 NA TRBV19 CASSWGPRETQYF TGTGCCAGTAGTTGGGGCCCCCGGGAGACCCAGTACTTC
TRBJ1-5 NA TRBV6-5 CASTRGPYQPQHF TGTGCCAGCACTAGAGGCCCGTATCAGCCCCAGCATTTT
TRBJ2-2 TRBD2 TRBV28 CASSPTLAENTGELFF TGTGCCAGCAGTCCTACTCTAGCGGAGAACACCGGGGAGCTGTTTTTT
TRBJ2-3 TRBD1 TRBV9 CASTPHRGTDTQYF TGTGCCAGCACCCCCCACAGGGGTACAGATACGCAGTATTTT
TRBJ1-1 TRBD1 TRBV27 CASSITGGLGTEAFF TGTGCCAGCAGTATAACAGGGGGCCTAGGCACTGAAGCTTTCTTT
TRBJ2-7 TRBD2 TRBV7-2 CASSPSGGAYEQYF TGTGCCAGCAGCCCTAGCGGGGGGGCATACGAGCAGTACTTC
TRBJ2-7 TRBD2 TRBV18 CASSPSAGGLYEQYF TGTGCCAGCTCACCATCTGCGGGGGGACTCTACGAGCAGTACTTC
TRBJ2-3 TRBD1 TRBV6-4 CASSDSGGADTQYF TGTGCCAGCAGTGACTCAGGGGGCGCAGATACGCAGTATTTT
TRBJ1-1 NA TRBV29-1 CSVSGRLGTEAFF TGCAGCGTGAGCGGCAGGCTGGGCACTGAAGCTTTCTTT
TRBJ1-2 TRBD1 TRBV7-2 CASSPTGARYGYTF TGTGCCAGCAGTCCTACAGGGGCGAGATATGGCTACACCTTC
TRBJ1-1 TRBD1 TRBV4-3 CASSQGDTGGWAEAFF TGCGCCAGCAGCCAAGGGGATACAGGGGGCTGGGCTGAAGCTTTCTTT
TRBJ1-6 TRBD1 TRBV4-3 CASSQDTAGGGSPLHF TGCGCCAGCAGCCAAGATACCGCAGGGGGCGGTTCACCCCTCCACTTT
TRBJ2-7 TRBD1 TRBV7-6 CASSQGQAGTYEQYF TGTGCCAGCAGCCAGGGACAGGCCGGTACCTACGAGCAGTACTTC
TRBJ2-7 NA TRBV2 CASAKMGALYEQYF TGTGCCAGCGCAAAAATGGGAGCTCTCTACGAGCAGTACTTC
TRBJ1-2 TRBD1 TRBV11-2 CASSLGTAYYGYTF TGTGCCAGCAGCTTGGGGACAGCATACTATGGCTACACCTTC
TRBJ2-5 NA TRBV27 CASSPRMVQETQYF TGTGCCAGCAGTCCCAGAATGGTCCAAGAGACCCAGTACTTC
TRBJ2-5 NA TRBV9 CASSVLSSLQETQYF TGTGCCAGCAGCGTACTTTCCTCCTTGCAGGAGACCCAGTACTTC
TRBJ2-1 NA TRBV11-2 CASSLAGPSYNEQFF TGTGCCAGCAGCTTGGCGGGACCCTCCTACAATGAGCAGTTCTTC
TRBJ1-2 NA TRBV6-5 CASSRGDYGYTF TGTGCCAGCAGTAGGGGCGACTATGGCTACACCTTC
TRBJ2-7 TRBD2 TRBV6-5 CASSYRQRGGYEQYF TGTGCCAGCAGTTACCGGCAGCGGGGGGGCTACGAGCAGTACTTC
TRBJ2-7 NA TRBV11-2 CASSLRLSDEQYF TGTGCCAGCAGCCTTAGATTGTCGGACGAGCAGTACTTC
TRBJ1-1 NA TRBV28 CASSPSTGKNTEAFF TGTGCCAGCAGTCCCTCGACAGGAAAGAACACTGAAGCTTTCTTT
TRBJ2-3 NA TRBV10-3 CAITGIQGDTQYF TGTGCCATTACGGGGATCCAAGGGGATACGCAGTATTTT
TRBJ2-4 NA TRBV21-1 CASSKRGTGVILLAKNIQYF TGTGCCAGCAGCAAAAGGGGGACAGGGGTTATCTTGCTAGCCAAAAACATTCAGTACTTC
TRBJ1-2 TRBD1 TRBV5-1 CASSSTTGADTYGYTF TGCGCCAGCAGCTCCACGACAGGGGCGGACACCTATGGCTACACCTTC
TRBJ2-3 TRBD2 TRBV29-1 CSVAGGADTQYF TGCAGCGTTGCTGGGGGGGCAGATACGCAGTATTTT
TRBJ2-5 TRBD1 TRBV6-5 CASSRQGPVETQYF TGTGCCAGCAGCCGACAGGGGCCGGTGGAGACCCAGTACTTC
TRBJ2-2 NA TRBV6-5 CATGIAYSAGGELFF TGTGCCACCGGCATTGCCTATTCTGCGGGCGGGGAGCTGTTTTTT